The 32 T cell receptor beta chains below all came from one sample that was sequenced in a study of beta chain features in type 1 diabetes. Reverse transcription of all isolated RNA meant that expressed TCRB transcripts were sequenced. Measured with immunoSEQ multiplex PCR; TCRdb has only the in-frame clones, and not every one. The sample shows thousands of clones, 70% to 80% of them seen only once. What was sequenced was Tregs from blood. The receptor source for this set is a man younger than 35 in good health.

The CDR3 DNA reads as TGTGCCAGCAGCGGTGGACAGGGGGCTCCCAATAGTGAGCAGTTCTTC. This encodes CASSGGQGAPNSEQFF. V is TRBV5-8 and J is TRBJ2-1, with TRBD1 matching over 11 bases. The ends lost 4 bases at V and 9 bases at J; junction bases unmatched: 12. In germline, CDR1 is SGHTS, CDR2 YDEGEE. The CDR3 contains 16 residues.

The V gene is TRBV7-9, the J gene TRBJ1-1; D unresolved. This CDR3 has 11 amino acids. The V and J ends lost 5 bases and 10 bases respectively, with 11 bases between them. The V gene's germline CDR1 is SEHNR and CDR2 FQNEAQ (reference sequence). CDR3: CASSAGRGAFF. DNA of the CDR3: TGTGCCAGCAGCGCCGGACGGGGAGCTTTCTTT.

The gene calls are TRBV2 and TRBJ2-2; 10 bases are shared with TRBD1. The CDR3 is 14 amino acids. J lost 6 bases, V lost 9 bases, and 7 bases had no gene match. Germline CDR1 SNHLY, CDR2 FYNNEI. The CDR3, as DNA: TGTGCCAGAGCCGGGACAGGGGTCCCCGGGGAGCTGTTTTTT. As protein: CARAGTGVPGELFF.

There are a few counts of this clone. The rearrangement joins TRBV5-6 to TRBJ1-2; tentative D call: TRBD1 (5 bases). Germline-derived CDR1 and CDR2 are SGHDT and YYEEEE. Deletions cut 2 bases from V and 7 bases from J, with 15 bases between. CDR3 length: 14 amino acids. The CDR3 DNA is TGTGCCAGCAGCTTCTCCAATATGGGGGGTGGCTACACCTTC. It translates to CASSFSNMGGGYTF.

This clone was observed a single time. This chain connects TRBV4-1 to TRBJ2-7; 7 bases map to TRBD1. Looked up from germline, CDR1 is MGHRA and CDR2 is YSYEKL. The CDR3 is 15 amino acids. The V segment lost 4 bases and the J segment 3 bases; nucleotides outside the gene matches: 9. In nucleotides, the CDR3 is TGCGCCAGCAGCCCGACGTCCGGGACAGACTACGAGCAGTACTTC. It translates to CASSPTSGTDYEQYF.

J is TRBJ2-7 and V is TRBV7-7; D might be TRBD2 (5 bases). Germline CDR1 reads SSHAT; CDR2 reads FNYEAQ (reference sequence). The CDR3 sequence is 13 residues long. Trimming cost V 3 bases and J 7 bases, with 13 bases left between them. The CDR3: CASSFAGGSEQYF. DNA of the CDR3: TGTGCCAGCAGCTTTGCGGGCGGCTCAGAGCAGTACTTC.

The chain employs TRBV10-3 and TRBJ2-7; 15 bases match TRBD2. The CDR3 length is 15 residues. V was clipped by 3 bases and J by 6 bases; unmatched bases: 3. Per the germline V gene, CDR1 is ENHRY and CDR2 is SYGVKD. The CDR3 reads CAISDRTSGGAEQYF. CDR3 nucleotides: TGTGCCATCAGTGACAGGACTAGCGGGGGGGCCGAGCAGTACTTC.

The chain has TRBV7-2 and TRBJ2-3; perhaps TRBD2 as D (7 bases). Trimming took 3 bases from V and 0 from J, leaving 10 bases between them. Germline assignment: CDR1 SGHTA and CDR2 FQGNSA. This CDR3 region has 15 residues. The CDR3 spells CASSFGGASTDTQYF. The CDR3 nucleotides read TGTGCCAGCAGCTTTGGGGGGGCTAGCACAGATACGCAGTATTTT.

The genes are TRBV4-3 and TRBJ2-2, with D tentatively TRBD2 (5 bases). CDR3 length equals 15 residues. With 1 base removed from V and 4 bases from J, the gap between germline ends came to 10 bases. CDR1 is LGHNA and CDR2 is YSLEER in the germline V gene. Written as DNA, the CDR3 is TGCGCCAGCAGCCAAGTTGCGGGCGGCACCGGGGAGCTGTTTTTT. This codes for CASSQVAGGTGELFF.

V is TRBV7-8 and J is TRBJ2-5, with D possibly being TRBD2 (5 bases). Trimming stripped 1 base from V and 5 bases from J, with 11 bases between. The germline V gene encodes CDR1 SGHVS and CDR2 FQNEAQ. The length of the CDR3 is 14 residues. Here the CDR3 reads CASSLVAGRETQYF. CDR3 sequence (DNA): TGTGCCAGCAGCTTAGTGGCGGGCCGGGAGACCCAGTACTTC.

This clone was detected once. This chain joins TRBV30 and TRBJ1-2, with TRBD1 matching over 8 bases. Germline V gene data show CDR1 as GTSNPN and CDR2 as SVGIG (reference sequence). This CDR3 is built from 13 residues. V dropped 0 bases and J dropped 6; count of bases not matched to a gene: 3. This CDR3 reads CAWSVQGGNGYTF. CDR3 nucleotides: TGTGCCTGGAGTGTACAGGGGGGAAATGGCTACACCTTC.

This sequence joins TRBV6-6 and TRBJ2-1; D remains unclear. V was pared by 7 bases and J by 5 bases, with 18 bases between. The CDR3 extends over 15 amino acids. Germline-derived CDR1 and CDR2 are MNHNY and SVGAGI (reference sequence). CDR3 amino acids: CASTKAAEFHNEQFF. The CDR3, as DNA: TGTGCCAGCACCAAGGCGGCGGAATTTCACAATGAGCAGTTCTTC.

The chain links TRBV4-3 to TRBJ1-4; D gene unclear. Looked up from germline, CDR1 is LGHNA and CDR2 is YSLEER. The CDR3 has 14 residues. V lost 0 bases, J lost 4 bases, and 6 bases lay in between. The CDR3 region is CASSQDPINEKLFF. The CDR3 DNA reads TGCGCCAGCAGCCAAGACCCTATTAATGAAAAACTGTTTTTT.

This clone appeared once. V gene TRBV6-6 combines with J gene TRBJ2-1, with 8 bases that match TRBD2. The CDR3 length is 13 residues. CDR1 is MNHNY, CDR2 SVGAGI, per germline (reference sequence). With 0 bases clipped from V and 10 bases from J, the junction kept 2 bases outside the gene matches. The CDR3 bases are TGTGCCAGCAGTTACTCAGGCGGGGGGGAGCAGTTCTTC. Encoded protein: CASSYSGGGEQFF.

The CDR3 DNA follows: TGTGCCAGCAGCTTTCTGGCGGGGGACTCCTACGAGCAGTACTTC. It translates to CASSFLAGDSYEQYF. This chain joins TRBV11-2 and TRBJ2-7; 7 bases line up with TRBD2. V dropped 3 bases and J dropped 0; count of bases not matched to a gene: 5. Germline-derived CDR1 and CDR2 are SGHAT and FQNNGV. CDR3 size: 15 residues.

This clone has a handful of counts. The chain joins TRBV29-1 to TRBJ1-2; 11 nucleotides align to TRBD1. V lost 6 bases and J lost 1; bases outside the gene matches: 7. The CDR3 runs to 15 residues. Germline CDR1 reads SQVTM; CDR2 reads ANQGSEA. The CDR3 loop reads CSVLPGQGVNYGYTF. The CDR3 bases are TGCAGCGTCCTCCCGGGACAGGGGGTTAACTATGGCTACACCTTC.

This clone was seen a few times. The gene calls are TRBV7-8 and TRBJ1-2, with 7 nucleotides matching TRBD1. This CDR3 contains 13 residues. From germline, CDR1 is SGHVS and CDR2 FQNEAQ. V was clipped by 4 bases and J by 3 bases; unmatched bases: 2. The CDR3 loop is CASSSDRDYGYTF. The CDR3 DNA is TGTGCCAGCAGCTCAGACAGGGACTATGGCTACACCTTC.

The rearrangement uses TRBV29-1 and TRBJ1-5; tentatively, D is TRBD1 (6 bases). Germline values: CDR1 SQVTM, CDR2 ANQGSEA. V was pared by 4 bases and J by 6 bases, with 13 bases between. The CDR3 spans 13 residues. CDR3 nucleotide sequence: TGCAGCGTTGCTAGGGGAGGGGGTCAGCCCCAGCATTTT. This gives the protein CSVARGGGQPQHF.

The V call is TRBV5-4, the J call TRBJ2-7; TRBD1 aligns across 8 bases. The CDR3 consists of 16 residues. V lost 0 bases, J lost 0 bases, and 5 bases stayed unmatched. Germline V gives CDR1 SGHNT, CDR2 YYREEE (reference sequence). In nucleotides, the CDR3 is TGTGCCAGCAGCTTGGCCCCCGGGACAGGCTCCTACGAGCAGTACTTC. Amino acids: CASSLAPGTGSYEQYF.

CDR3 region: CASSLIRGGQDTQYF. In DNA form, the CDR3 reads TGTGCCAGCAGCTTAATCCGGGGGGGCCAAGATACGCAGTATTTT. This sequence joins TRBV7-2 and TRBJ2-3; 8 nucleotides line up with TRBD2. The ends lost 2 bases at V and 5 bases at J; junction bases unmatched: 6. The CDR3 is made up of 15 amino acids. Per the germline V gene, CDR1 is SGHTA and CDR2 is FQGNSA.

The chain recombines TRBV2 with TRBJ1-5; possibly TRBD1 for D (5 bases). V lost 4 bases, J lost 2 bases, and 9 bases lay in between. The V gene's germline CDR1 is SNHLY and CDR2 FYNNEI. The CDR3 spans 14 residues. CDR3 protein: CASSGGRGNQPQHF. The CDR3 DNA reads TGTGCCAGCAGTGGAGGCAGGGGCAATCAGCCCCAGCATTTT.

This clone was observed a handful of times. The chain couples TRBV20-1 to TRBJ2-1; 9 bases map to TRBD2. There are 10 residues in the CDR3. V was clipped by 6 bases and J by 15 bases; unmatched bases: 6. Germline values: CDR1 DFQATT, CDR2 SNEGSKA (reference sequence). This chain's CDR3 is CSAIAGARFF. The CDR3 DNA is TGCAGTGCCATAGCGGGGGCCCGGTTCTTC.

This clone was seen only a few times. The genes are TRBV6-5 and TRBJ2-3; 9 bases agree with TRBD2. The length of the CDR3 is 14 residues. Germline V CDR1 and CDR2: MNHEY, SVGAGI. The CDR3 region has the DNA TGTGCAGCGGGGCGGGGGGGCTCGGTAGATACGCAGTATTTT. Its translation: CAAGRGGSVDTQYF.

This rearrangement joins TRBV5-5 to TRBJ2-2; D is possibly TRBD1 (6 bases). Germline CDR1 SGHKS, CDR2 YYEKEE (reference sequence). The length of the CDR3 is 17 residues. Trimming left V 4 bases short and J 0 bases short, with 16 bases between. In nucleotides, the CDR3 is TGTGCCAGCAGCGTTCATCCCGACAGGACGAACACCGGGGAGCTGTTTTTT. As protein: CASSVHPDRTNTGELFF.

The rearrangement joins TRBV7-2 to TRBJ2-7, with 9 bases lining up with TRBD1. The CDR3 sequence is 13 residues long. Germline V gene sequence: CDR1 SGHTA, CDR2 FQGNSA. Losses at the gene ends were 5 bases for V and 3 bases for J; bases not matched to a gene: 2. CDR3 loop: CASSLTGGYEQYF. The CDR3 DNA sequence: TGTGCCAGCAGCCTGACAGGGGGCTACGAGCAGTACTTC.

The chain couples TRBV7-2 to TRBJ1-5; D is possibly TRBD1 (5 bases). Germline values: CDR1 SGHTA, CDR2 FQGNSA. The CDR3 is made up of 16 amino acids. With 3 bases removed from V and 5 bases from J, the gap between germline ends came to 17 bases. CDR3 DNA: TGTGCCAGCAGCTTGTCAGGGCTCGTGGGGTATCAGCCCCAGCATTTT. Encoded protein: CASSLSGLVGYQPQHF.

As to this clone: At one end, the junction sequence differs from germline, possibly due to a read error. The chain employs TRBV7-2 and TRBJ2-3; 14 nucleotides match TRBD2. CDR1 and CDR2 from the germline V gene are SGHTA and FQGNSA. The CDR3 is made up of 16 amino acids. The CDR3 loop reads CASSSGLAGGTDTQYF. The CDR3 DNA sequence: TGCGCCAGCAGCTCGGGACTAGCGGGGGGCACAGATACGCAGTATTTT.

The chain couples TRBV7-6 to TRBJ2-7, with 7 bases lining up with TRBD1. The length of the CDR3 is 17 residues. CDR1 is SGHVS and CDR2 is FNYEAQ in the germline V gene. Unmatched junction bases numbered 10, after V lost 0 bases and J lost 2 bases. The CDR3 bases are TGTGCCAGCAGCTTAGCGTTTCGCGACAGGGATACCTACGAGCAGTACTTC. It yields the protein CASSLAFRDRDTYEQYF.

This chain joins TRBV29-1 and TRBJ2-7; possibly TRBD1 for D (6 bases). Germline lookup yields CDR1 SQVTM and CDR2 ANQGSEA. Trimming took off 4 bases at V and 4 bases at J, with 14 bases between the two ends. The CDR3 length is 13 residues. CDR3 loop: CSVVEGGFYEQYF. CDR3 sequence (DNA): TGCAGCGTTGTGGAAGGGGGTTTTTACGAGCAGTACTTC.

In its sample, this clone was seen a few times. The genes are TRBV5-4 and TRBJ1-3, with TRBD1 as a possible D gene (6 bases). Trimming stripped 4 bases from V and 2 bases from J, with 10 bases between. CDR1 and CDR2 from the germline V gene are SGHNT and YYREEE (reference sequence). The CDR3 consists of 14 residues. The CDR3 DNA is TGTGCCAGCAGCCAAGGGGGGGCTGGAAACACCATATATTTT. It translates to CASSQGGAGNTIYF.

This rearrangement joins TRBV10-1 to TRBJ2-1, with D possibly being TRBD2 (6 bases). The CDR3 loop spans 16 amino acids. Germline V gene lookup returns CDR1 WNHNN and CDR2 SYGVQD (reference sequence). Trimming shortened V by 0 bases and J by 7 bases, and 16 bases separated the two germline ends. CDR3 sequence (DNA): TGCGCCAGCAGTGAGTCGGGGGGTACCTTAGAGAATGAGCAGTTCTTC. Its translation: CASSESGGTLENEQFF.

V usage is TRBV7-2 and J usage is TRBJ1-1; D uncertain. The germline gives CDR1 SGHTA, CDR2 FQGNSA. The CDR3 loop spans 12 amino acids. Trimming left V 4 bases short and J 4 bases short, with 7 bases between. The CDR3 sequence: CASSWAVTEAFF. DNA for the CDR3: TGTGCCAGCAGCTGGGCAGTCACTGAAGCTTTCTTT.